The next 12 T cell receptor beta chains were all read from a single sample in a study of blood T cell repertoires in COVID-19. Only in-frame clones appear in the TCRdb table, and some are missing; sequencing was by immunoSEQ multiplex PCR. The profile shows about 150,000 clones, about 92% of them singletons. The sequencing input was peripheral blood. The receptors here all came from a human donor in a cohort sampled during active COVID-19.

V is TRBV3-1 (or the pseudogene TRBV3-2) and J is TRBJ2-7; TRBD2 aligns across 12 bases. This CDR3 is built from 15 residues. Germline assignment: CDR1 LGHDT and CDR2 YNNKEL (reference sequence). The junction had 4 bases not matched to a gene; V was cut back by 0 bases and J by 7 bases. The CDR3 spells CASSQDLAGGREQYF. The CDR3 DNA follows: TGTGCCAGCAGCCAAGACCTAGCGGGGGGGCGTGAGCAGTACTTC.

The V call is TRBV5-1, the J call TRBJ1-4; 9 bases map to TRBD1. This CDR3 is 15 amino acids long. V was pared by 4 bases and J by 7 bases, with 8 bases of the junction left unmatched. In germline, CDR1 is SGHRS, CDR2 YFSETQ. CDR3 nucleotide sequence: TGCGCCAGCAGCCCAAAACAGGGGGCGTCTGAAAAACTGTTTTTT. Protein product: CASSPKQGASEKLFF.

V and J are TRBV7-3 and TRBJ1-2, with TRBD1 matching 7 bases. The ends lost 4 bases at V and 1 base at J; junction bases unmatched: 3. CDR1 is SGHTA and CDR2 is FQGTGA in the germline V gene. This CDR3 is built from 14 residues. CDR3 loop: CASSSGQLNYGYTF. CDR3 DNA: TGTGCCAGCAGCTCGGGACAGCTTAACTATGGCTACACCTTC.

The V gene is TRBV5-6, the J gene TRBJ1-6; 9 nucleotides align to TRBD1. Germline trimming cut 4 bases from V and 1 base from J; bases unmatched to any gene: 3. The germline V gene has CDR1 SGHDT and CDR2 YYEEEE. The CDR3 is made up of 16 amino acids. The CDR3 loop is CASSPGQGSYNSPLHF. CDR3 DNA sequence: TGTGCCAGCAGCCCCGGACAGGGGTCCTATAATTCACCCCTCCACTTT.

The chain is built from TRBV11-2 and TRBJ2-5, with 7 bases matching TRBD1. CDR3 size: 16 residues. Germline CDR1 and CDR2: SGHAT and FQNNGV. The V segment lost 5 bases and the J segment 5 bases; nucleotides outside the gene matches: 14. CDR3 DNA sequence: TGTGCCAGCAGCCGAAATCCGGACAGGCGGTTCGAGACCCAGTACTTC. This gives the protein CASSRNPDRRFETQYF.

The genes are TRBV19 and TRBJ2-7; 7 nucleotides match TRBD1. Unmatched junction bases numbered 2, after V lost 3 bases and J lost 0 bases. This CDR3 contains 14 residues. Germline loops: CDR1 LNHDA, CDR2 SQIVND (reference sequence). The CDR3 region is CASSMGQLSYEQYF. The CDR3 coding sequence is TGTGCCAGTAGTATGGGACAGCTCTCCTACGAGCAGTACTTC.

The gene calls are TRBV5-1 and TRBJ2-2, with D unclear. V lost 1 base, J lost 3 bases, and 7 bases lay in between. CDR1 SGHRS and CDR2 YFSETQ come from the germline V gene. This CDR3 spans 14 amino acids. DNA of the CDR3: TGCGCCAGCAGCTTGAACCAGTACACCGGGGAGCTGTTTTTT. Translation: CASSLNQYTGELFF.

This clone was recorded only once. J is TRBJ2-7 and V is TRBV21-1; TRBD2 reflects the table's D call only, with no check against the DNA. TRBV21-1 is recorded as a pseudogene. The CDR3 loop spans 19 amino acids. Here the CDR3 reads CASSRVGLAGRESSYEQYF. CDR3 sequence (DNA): TGTGCCAGCAGCCGAGTTGGGCTAGCGGGGCGAGAGAGCTCCTACGAGCAGTACTTC.

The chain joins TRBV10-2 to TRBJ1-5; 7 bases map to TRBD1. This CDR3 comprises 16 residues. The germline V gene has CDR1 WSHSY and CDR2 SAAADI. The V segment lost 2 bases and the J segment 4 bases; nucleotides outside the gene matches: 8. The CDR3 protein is CASSETGAFWNQPQHF. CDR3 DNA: TGCGCCAGCAGTGAGACAGGGGCCTTTTGGAATCAGCCCCAGCATTTT.

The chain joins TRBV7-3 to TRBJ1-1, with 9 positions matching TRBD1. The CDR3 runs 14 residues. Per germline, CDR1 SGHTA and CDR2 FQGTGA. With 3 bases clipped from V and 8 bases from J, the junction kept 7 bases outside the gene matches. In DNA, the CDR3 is TGTGCCAGCAGCTTGGGGACAGGGAACGCGGAAGCTTTCTTT. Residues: CASSLGTGNAEAFF.

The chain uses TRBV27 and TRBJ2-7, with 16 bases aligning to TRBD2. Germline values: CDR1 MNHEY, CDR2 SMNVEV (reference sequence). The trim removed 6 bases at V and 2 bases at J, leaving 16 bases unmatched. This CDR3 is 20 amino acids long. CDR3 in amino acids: CASSDHAGLAGGPITYEQYF. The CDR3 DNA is TGTGCCAGCAGCGACCACGCGGGACTAGCGGGGGGGCCAATAACCTACGAGCAGTACTTC.

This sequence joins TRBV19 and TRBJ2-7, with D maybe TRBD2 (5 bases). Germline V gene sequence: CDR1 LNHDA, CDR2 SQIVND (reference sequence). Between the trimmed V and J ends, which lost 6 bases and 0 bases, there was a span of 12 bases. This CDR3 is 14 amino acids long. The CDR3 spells CASSLRRASYEQYF. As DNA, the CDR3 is TGTGCCAGTAGCTTGCGGCGGGCCTCCTACGAGCAGTACTTC.